This TCR beta chain was sequenced in a study of blood T cell repertoires in COVID-19. The length of the CDR3 is 13 residues. V was pared by 0 bases and J by 5 bases, with 7 bases between. Germline V gives CDR1 SGHAT, CDR2 FQNNGV. Original processing methods: The authors estimated nucleated cell counts from reference gene primer amplification. This table comes from immunoSEQ multiplex PCR, and its TCRdb copy is limited to in-frame clones, with some not included. That table is the source of V, J and clone size, and D and trimming were worked out from the DNA. The sample holds 60,000 to 90,000 clones, 75% to 95% seen once.

Sequenced input: peripheral blood. The chain couples TRBV11-2 to TRBJ1-2; D not certain. This receptor was obtained from a woman at least 80 years old with acute or convalescent COVID-19. CDR3 nucleotides: TGTGCCAGCAGCTTAGACAGTCTTTATGGCTACACCTTC. Translating it yields CASSLDSLYGYTF.